The 11 T cell receptor beta chains below come from one sample, sequenced in a study of T cells in tuberculosis. This table comes from immunoSEQ multiplex PCR, and its TCRdb copy is limited to in-frame clones, with some not included. The sample consists of tens of thousands of clones, roughly 82% of them appearing once. Time point in this sample: new active TB diagnosis, blood taken before or within 7 days of starting treatment. Sequences were derived from PBMCs, sampled at tuberculosis diagnosis. The receptors were gathered from an adult with tuberculosis.

The chain carries TRBV27 and TRBJ2-7, with 8 bases matching TRBD1. The CDR3 is 14 amino acids. Per the germline V gene, CDR1 is MNHEY and CDR2 is SMNVEV (reference sequence). J was trimmed by 2 bases and V by 2 bases; bases with no gene match: 2. The CDR3 region has the DNA TGTGCCAGCAGTTTAGACAGGGGCCCCTACGAGCAGTACTTC. Translated: CASSLDRGPYEQYF.

Turning to this clone: Other DNA sequences in the sample encode the same CDR3. The CDR3 loop is CATSRGAGGNEQFF. CDR3 nucleotide sequence: TGTGCCACCAGCAGAGGGGCGGGGGGGAATGAGCAGTTCTTC. V gene TRBV15 combines with J gene TRBJ2-1, with 9 bases lining up with TRBD2. The CDR3 contains 14 residues. Germline CDR1 reads LNHNV; CDR2 reads YYDKDF (reference sequence). V was clipped by 1 base and J by 7 bases; unmatched bases: 2.

The chain links TRBV11-3 to TRBJ2-2; D perhaps matches TRBD1 (5 bases). Trimming shortened V by 2 bases and J by 2 bases, and 6 bases separated the two germline ends. The CDR3 extends over 14 amino acids. The germline V gene encodes CDR1 SGHNT and CDR2 YENEEA. DNA for the CDR3: TGTGCCAGCAGCTTAAGGGGAAACACCGGGGAGCTGTTTTTT. Amino acid sequence: CASSLRGNTGELFF. The full variable domain, in which reference TRBV11-3 and TRBJ2-2 provide the parts outside the CDR3, is EAGVVQSPRYKIIEKKQPVAFWCNPISGHNTLYWYLQNLGQGPELLIRYENEEAVDDSQLPKDRFSAERLKGVDSTLKIQPAELGDSAVYLCASSLRGNTGELFFGEGSRLTVL.

This chain joins TRBV5-1 and TRBJ2-3; D may be TRBD1 (6 bases). The V and J ends lost 2 bases and 0 bases respectively, with 13 bases between them. The germline V gene has CDR1 SGHRS and CDR2 YFSETQ. The CDR3 has 16 residues. As DNA, the CDR3 is TGCGCCAGCAGCTTAACCGGACAGCGTAGCACAGATACGCAGTATTTT. Protein: CASSLTGQRSTDTQYF.

The chain joins TRBV5-1 to TRBJ2-1, with 10 bases matching TRBD2. V gave up 1 base and J gave up 0 bases; unmatched junction bases: 10. Germline V lookup: CDR1 SGHRS, CDR2 YFSETQ. There are 19 residues in the CDR3. The CDR3 DNA is TGCGCCAGCAGCTTGAAGCGGGGGGGCCTCGGAGTCTCCTACAATGAGCAGTTCTTC. This sequence encodes CASSLKRGGLGVSYNEQFF.

J is TRBJ2-5 and V is TRBV28; 11 bases align to TRBD2. Germline V CDR1 and CDR2: MDHEN, SYDVKM. This CDR3 has 16 residues. V was pared by 4 bases and J by 2 bases, with 6 bases of the junction left unmatched. The CDR3 protein is CASSSLGTSGQETQYF. The CDR3 bases are TGTGCCAGCAGTTCGCTAGGGACTAGCGGACAAGAGACCCAGTACTTC.

This chain links TRBV2 with TRBJ1-2; D is unclear. The CDR3 spans 12 residues. The V end lost 8 bases, the J end lost 6 bases, and 13 bases lay between the germline ends. Germline V CDR1 and CDR2: SNHLY, FYNNEI. DNA of the CDR3: TGTGCCAGCCGAGCCTTCGGGAATGGCTACACCTTC. Protein sequence: CASRAFGNGYTF.

The V gene is TRBV10-1, the J gene TRBJ2-3; a possible D gene is TRBD1 (6 bases). Germline V gene data show CDR1 as WNHNN and CDR2 as SYGVQD (reference sequence). The V gene lost 3 bases and the J gene lost 5 bases, with 12 bases spanning the gap. This CDR3 contains 14 residues. This chain's CDR3 is CASSDRTEIDTQYF. The CDR3 DNA follows: TGCGCCAGCAGTGACCGGACAGAAATAGATACGCAGTATTTT.

The chain recombines TRBV7-8 with TRBJ2-1, with 9 positions matching TRBD2. V gave up 3 bases and J gave up 8 bases; unmatched junction bases: 14. The length of the CDR3 is 17 residues. In germline, CDR1 is SGHVS, CDR2 FQNEAQ. The CDR3 here is CASSFFGAGGPGDEQFF. In DNA, the CDR3 is TGTGCCAGCAGCTTCTTCGGGGCGGGAGGGCCAGGAGATGAGCAGTTCTTC. Based on the CDR3 plus reference TRBV7-8 and TRBJ2-1, the full variable domain is GAGVSQSPRYKVAKRGQDVALRCDPISGHVSLFWYQQALGQGPEFLTYFQNEAQLDKSGLPSDRFFAERPEGSVSTLKIQRTQQEDSAVYLCASSFFGAGGPGDEQFFGPGTRLTVL.

This clone was observed a few times. The chain couples TRBV6-4 to TRBJ2-3, with 10 bases aligning to TRBD1. V lost 2 bases, J lost 1 base, and 0 bases stayed unmatched. Germline V lookup: CDR1 MRHNA, CDR2 SNTAGT. The CDR3 length is 15 residues. In DNA, the CDR3 is TGTGCCAGCAGTGACGGGACAGGGGGCACAGATACGCAGTATTTT. As protein: CASSDGTGGTDTQYF.

The V and J genes are TRBV7-7 and TRBJ2-5; the match to TRBD2 covers 12 bases. Germline V gene lookup returns CDR1 SSHAT and CDR2 FNYEAQ (reference sequence). The CDR3 has 14 residues. Trimming removed 5 bases from V and 4 bases from J; junction bases left unmatched: 2. CDR3 sequence reads: CASSALAGGETQYF. The CDR3 DNA reads TGTGCCAGCAGCGCACTAGCGGGGGGAGAGACCCAGTACTTC.